The 20 T cell receptor beta chains below come from one sample, sequenced in a study of blood T cell repertoires in COVID-19. Clones were read by immunoSEQ multiplex PCR, and TCRdb kept only the in-frame ones, dropping some. Of roughly 120,000 clones listed, around 83% were seen once; the top ten hold approximately 3.5%. Sequenced input: peripheral blood. These receptors were obtained from a woman aged 80 or older with COVID-19, enrolled during active disease.

The J gene is TRBJ2-3, the V gene TRBV9; 8 nucleotides line up with TRBD2. Losses at the gene ends were 0 bases for V and 4 bases for J; bases not matched to a gene: 4. The CDR3 is 15 residues long. The V gene's germline CDR1 is SGDLS and CDR2 YYNGEE. This CDR3 reads CASSVAELAADTQYF. In DNA, the CDR3 is TGTGCCAGCAGCGTAGCCGAACTAGCGGCAGATACGCAGTATTTT.

The V gene is TRBV7-2, the J gene TRBJ1-5; D not certain. The CDR3 is 16 residues long. The V gene lost 4 bases and the J gene lost 6 bases, with 19 bases spanning the gap. Germline CDR1 reads SGHTA; CDR2 reads FQGNSA. The CDR3 is CASSSGRSGSGQPQHF. The DNA for the CDR3 is TGTGCCAGCAGCTCCGGGCGGTCGGGGTCGGGTCAGCCCCAGCATTTT.

This clone has a single count. This chain links TRBV7-6 with TRBJ2-7; the D gene is possibly TRBD2 (5 bases). The germline gives CDR1 SGHVS, CDR2 FNYEAQ. The CDR3 spans 14 residues. The V and J ends lost 1 base and 7 bases respectively, with 14 bases between them. The CDR3 here is CASSLVGGSGEQYF. CDR3 in DNA: TGTGCCAGCAGCTTAGTCGGCGGGTCCGGGGAGCAGTACTTC.

The chain is built from TRBV18 and TRBJ2-7; D remains ambiguous. Germline CDR1 KGHSH, CDR2 LQKENI. The CDR3 consists of 15 residues. V was shortened by 0 bases and J by 2 bases, with 11 bases between the two germline ends. CDR3 coding DNA: TGTGCCAGCTCACCACCGTCACGCGGAACCTACGAGCAGTACTTC. The encoded protein is CASSPPSRGTYEQYF.

The sample holds a few counts of this clone. V is TRBV7-2 and J is TRBJ2-7; TRBD2 is a possible D gene (6 bases). The length of the CDR3 is 16 residues. The V gene's germline CDR1 is SGHTA and CDR2 FQGNSA. The germline V and J ends were trimmed by 2 bases and 0 bases, with 14 bases remaining between them. CDR3 protein: CASSLSARDFSYEQYF. The CDR3 nucleotides read TGTGCCAGCAGCTTATCTGCGCGGGATTTCTCCTACGAGCAGTACTTC.

Remarks on this clone: Germline is not matched at one junction end, which may reflect a read error. The genes are TRBV7-7 and TRBJ2-1; 7 bases line up with TRBD2. CDR3 length equals 14 residues. Germline-derived CDR1 and CDR2 are SSHAT and FNYEAQ (reference sequence). The CDR3 reads CASSPGLVFGEQFF. In nucleotides, the CDR3 is TGTGCTAGCAGCCCCGGACTAGTGTTCGGTGAGCAGTTCTTC.

The chain links TRBV4-3 to TRBJ2-5; TRBD1 matches 9 bases. Germline V gene sequence: CDR1 LGHNA, CDR2 YSLEER. V lost 3 bases to trimming and J lost 4 bases; unmatched junction nucleotides: 3. The length of the CDR3 is 14 residues. CDR3 in DNA: TGCGCCAGCAGCCAGGGACAGGGCCGAGAGACCCAGTACTTC. Translated, it gives CASSQGQGRETQYF.

This chain links TRBV12-3 or TRBV12-4 with TRBJ2-7; D gene uncertain. Trimming took off 4 bases at V and 3 bases at J, with 4 bases between the two ends. This CDR3 is built from 11 residues. The CDR3 nucleotides read TGTGCCAGCAGTTCCAACTACGAGCAGTACTTC. Its translation: CASSSNYEQYF.

CDR3 protein: CASGDRGTSAPLSRFF. The DNA of the CDR3 is TGCGCCAGCGGCGACAGGGGGACTAGTGCGCCCCTGTCTCGGTTCTTC. This chain joins TRBV5-1 and TRBJ2-1, with D possibly being TRBD1 (9 bases). The V gene lost 7 bases and the J gene lost 15 bases, with 32 bases spanning the gap. The CDR3 runs 16 residues. Germline values: CDR1 SGHRS, CDR2 YFSETQ.

J is TRBJ1-6 and V is TRBV19; 8 bases agree with TRBD1. This CDR3 contains 15 residues. Germline CDR1 reads LNHDA; CDR2 reads SQIVND (reference sequence). The V segment lost 5 bases and the J segment 14 bases; nucleotides outside the gene matches: 14. CDR3 loop: CASSGRDRSLWALHF. The CDR3 bases are TGTGCCAGTAGTGGCCGGGACAGGAGCCTTTGGGCCCTCCACTTT.

The chain links TRBV9 to TRBJ2-2; possible D gene TRBD2, 5 bases. Germline loops: CDR1 SGDLS, CDR2 YYNGEE. Trimming left V 4 bases short and J 5 bases short, with 9 bases between. The CDR3 has 13 residues. DNA of the CDR3: TGTGCCAGCAGCCCGTCGGGGACCGGGGAGCTGTTTTTT. This sequence encodes CASSPSGTGELFF.

The rearrangement links TRBV5-1 to TRBJ2-7; a weak D match, TRBD1 (6 bases). From germline, CDR1 is SGHRS and CDR2 YFSETQ. The CDR3 covers 17 residues. V gave up 4 bases and J gave up 3 bases, with 23 bases separating them. CDR3 region: CASSVRGGQTKFYEQYF. The CDR3 DNA follows: TGCGCCAGCAGCGTCCGCGGCGGACAGACGAAGTTCTACGAGCAGTACTTC. Full variable domain (remainder filled in from reference TRBV5-1 and TRBJ2-7): KAGVTQTPRYLIKTRGQQVTLSCSPISGHRSVSWYQQTPGQGLQFLFEYFSETQRNKGNFPGRFSGRQFSNSRSEMNVSTLELGDSALYLCASSVRGGQTKFYEQYFGPGTRLTVT.

This rearrangement joins TRBV9 to TRBJ1-1, with TRBD1 identical over 7 bases. CDR3 size: 17 residues. Germline lookup yields CDR1 SGDLS and CDR2 YYNGEE. With V trimmed by 4 bases and J by 4 bases, 16 bases remained unmatched. The CDR3 DNA reads TGTGCCAGCAGCCGTTTGGTTTACAGGGGTGCGGGCACTGAAGCTTTCTTT. Translation gives CASSRLVYRGAGTEAFF. Full variable domain (outside the CDR3, taken from reference TRBV9 and TRBJ1-1): DSGVTQTPKHLITATGQRVTLRCSPRSGDLSVYWYQQSLDQGLQFLIQYYNGEERAKGNILERFSAQQFPDLHSELNLSSLELGDSALYFCASSRLVYRGAGTEAFFGQGTRLTVV.

The rearrangement links TRBV29-1 to TRBJ1-1; 8 bases map to TRBD1. This CDR3 contains 13 residues. CDR1 SQVTM and CDR2 ANQGSEA come from the germline V gene. The V segment lost 5 bases and the J segment 5 bases; nucleotides outside the gene matches: 7. The CDR3 protein is CSVKDRVLTEAFF. The DNA for the CDR3 is TGCAGCGTTAAGGACAGGGTCTTGACTGAAGCTTTCTTT.

V gene TRBV28 combines with J gene TRBJ1-4; a weak D match, TRBD1 (6 bases). CDR1 MDHEN and CDR2 SYDVKM come from the germline V gene. V gave up 6 bases and J gave up 6 bases, with 17 bases separating them. CDR3 length equals 15 residues. CDR3: CASRNLQGRYEKLFF. Here the CDR3 DNA reads TGTGCCAGCAGGAACCTACAGGGCCGATATGAAAAACTGTTTTTT.

The CDR3 bases are TGCAGCGTTGAAGATCCAGGGGTCGAGCAGTACTTC. Translating gives CSVEDPGVEQYF. The chain uses TRBV29-1 and TRBJ2-7, with D perhaps TRBD1 (6 bases). This CDR3 is built from 12 residues. Germline CDR1 reads SQVTM; CDR2 reads ANQGSEA. V lost 0 bases, J lost 6 bases, and 9 bases lay in between.

This clone has just a few counts. The rearrangement joins TRBV28 to TRBJ2-5; 13 positions match TRBD2. Germline CDR1 is MDHEN and CDR2 is SYDVKM. Losses at the gene ends were 2 bases for V and 5 bases for J; bases not matched to a gene: 2. This CDR3 is 15 amino acids long. This CDR3 is CASSLPTSGRETQYF. CDR3 DNA sequence: TGTGCCAGCAGTTTACCGACTAGCGGGAGGGAGACCCAGTACTTC.

The CDR3 reads CASGTGREDYGYTF. The CDR3, as DNA: TGTGCCAGCGGTACAGGGAGAGAGGACTATGGCTACACCTTC. The chain carries TRBV19 and TRBJ1-2; D may be TRBD1 (6 bases). Trimming cost V 9 bases and J 3 bases, with 17 bases left between them. The CDR3 runs to 14 residues. Germline loops: CDR1 LNHDA, CDR2 SQIVND (reference sequence).

The genes are TRBV19 and TRBJ2-7; D is uncertain. V shed 6 bases and J shed 0 bases, with 15 bases lying between them. This CDR3 is built from 15 residues. The germline V gene encodes CDR1 LNHDA and CDR2 SQIVND (reference sequence). CDR3 DNA: TGTGCCAGTAGCTCGACTGCTGGAAGCTCCTACGAGCAGTACTTC. Translated: CASSSTAGSSYEQYF.

The rearrangement uses TRBV10-3 and TRBJ2-5; TRBD1 aligns across 8 bases. The germline V gene encodes CDR1 ENHRY and CDR2 SYGVKD. This CDR3 is 13 amino acids long. V trimming: 11 bases; J trimming: 4 bases; junction bases outside the gene matches: 9. DNA of the CDR3: TGTGCCGCCTCGACAGGGGTGGGAGAGACCCAGTACTTC. Its protein product is CAASTGVGETQYF.